The rows below give T cell receptor beta chains drawn from one sample of a study of human T cells and chemical hapten exposure. TCRdb called the RACE reads again in MiXCR, with one record for every CDR3 protein. The sample comprises about 180,000 distinct CDR3 sequences, 30% of which are singletons, and roughly 3% rests with the top ten. Here the sequenced sample was whole blood, taken in connection with sensitization to the hapten diphenylcyclopropenone (DPC). The receptor set was obtained from a woman younger than 45 with alopecia areata. Some clones in this sample may be carry-over from other donors' samples. Each CDR3 is given with its conserved first and last residue. A D gene is named only where the DNA matches it firmly. The size entry is marked missing in some rows and otherwise reads once, few, many or a size class.

>NA|TRBV29-1|TRBD2|TRBJ2-1
CSARQDGGGEQFF
TGCAGCGCTCGCCAGGACGGGGGGGGAGAGCAGTTCTTC
>few|TRBV15|TRBD1|TRBJ1-6
CATSRDSTGAPLHF
TGTGCCACCAGCAGAGATTCCACAGGGGCACCCCTCCACTTT
>NA|TRBV28|NA|TRBJ2-1
CASRPRTAWGNEQFF
TGTGCCAGCAGACCTCGGACAGCCTGGGGCAATGAGCAGTTCTTC
>once|TRBV24-1|TRBD2|TRBJ2-1
CATSEGGSHEQFF
TGTGCCACCAGTGAGGGCGGGAGCCATGAGCAGTTCTTC
>once|TRBV28|NA|TRBJ2-3
CASTGGRNTDTQYF
TGTGCCAGCACCGGTGGGCGGAACACAGATACGCAGTATTTT
>NA|TRBV20-1|TRBD1|TRBJ1-2
CSARIGGGYTF
TGCAGTGCTAGAATAGGGGGCGGCTACACCTTC
>NA|TRBV2|NA|TRBJ2-3
CASQEISSGTQYF
TGTGCCAGCCAGGAAATATCCAGTGGTACGCAGTATTTT
>few|TRBV7-9|NA|TRBJ2-3
CASSLDGGHQDTQYF
TGTGCCAGCAGCTTAGACGGGGGTCACCAAGATACGCAGTATTTT
>NA|TRBV20-1|TRBD1|TRBJ1-1
CSARGQGMNTEAFF
TGCAGTGCTAGAGGACAGGGGATGAACACTGAAGCTTTCTTT
>NA|TRBV5-1|TRBD2|TRBJ2-3
CASSWTSRRTDTQYF
TGCGCCAGCAGCTGGACTAGCCGGAGGACAGATACGCAGTATTTT
>NA|TRBV2|NA|TRBJ2-3
CASREQTVSTDTQYF
TGTGCCAGCAGAGAGCAGACGGTCAGCACAGATACGCAGTATTTT
>NA|TRBV29-1|NA|TRBJ1-2
CSAQLQLNYGYTF
TGCAGCGCTCAGCTCCAGCTTAACTATGGCTACACCTTC
>few|TRBV18|NA|TRBJ1-5
CASSPDRQHQPQHF
TGTGCCAGCTCACCAGATAGACAGCATCAGCCCCAGCATTTT
>NA|TRBV20-1|NA|TRBJ1-4
CSAPQVDYEKLFF
TGCAGTGCCCCTCAAGTAGACTATGAAAAACTGTTTTTT
>few|TRBV7-2|NA|TRBJ2-2
CASSLRTQGTGELFF
TGTGCCAGCAGCTTACGGACACAGGGCACCGGGGAGCTGTTTTTT
>once|TRBV29-1|NA|TRBJ2-7
CSVEGLYKQYF
TGCAGCGTTGAGGGTCTATACAAGCAGTACTTC
>many|TRBV5-1|NA|TRBJ1-5
CASSLGRDQPQHF
TGTGCCAGCAGCTTAGGGAGGGATCAGCCCCAGCATTTT
>NA|TRBV2|NA|TRBJ2-5
CASGSEKETQYF
TGTGCCAGCGGTAGCGAGAAAGAGACCCAGTACTTC
>NA|TRBV28|TRBD1|TRBJ2-2
CASSQPGQGTYTGELFF
TGTGCCAGCAGTCAACCCGGACAGGGCACTTACACCGGGGAGCTGTTTTTT
>NA|TRBV20-1|TRBD1|TRBJ1-5
CSASNRTGHNQPQHF
TGCAGTGCTAGCAATAGGACAGGCCACAATCAGCCCCAGCATTTT
>NA|TRBV29-1|NA|TRBJ1-3
CSVEFDRTIYF
TGCAGCGTTGAATTCGACAGGACCATATATTTT
>few|TRBV7-8|NA|TRBJ1-6
CASSLSQGRSPLHF
TGTGCCAGCAGCCTGTCACAGGGACGGTCACCCCTCCACTTT
>many|TRBV29-1|NA|TRBJ1-6
CSVALGPEGNSPLHF
TGCAGCGTGGCGCTTGGTCCCGAAGGAAATTCACCCCTCCACTTT
>few|TRBV7-2|NA|TRBJ2-7
CASSLRGASLTYEQYF
TGTGCCAGCAGCTTACGGGGAGCTAGCCTTACCTACGAGCAGTACTTC
>NA|TRBV12-2|NA|TRBJ2-7
CASRLVVGGLFFYEQYF
TGTGCAAGTCGCTTAGTGGTGGGGGGGCTCTTTTTCTACGAGCAGTACTTC
>NA|TRBV10-3|NA|TRBJ2-3
CAISESLGRSDTQYF
TGTGCCATCAGTGAATCTTTAGGCAGGTCAGATACGCAGTATTTT
>few|TRBV28|NA|TRBJ2-7
CASGPSYEQYF
TGTGCCAGCGGACCGTCCTACGAGCAGTACTTC
>many|TRBV9|TRBD1|TRBJ1-6
CASSVEGTGGNSPLHF
TGTGCCAGCAGCGTAGAAGGGACAGGGGGAAATTCACCCCTCCACTTT
>NA|TRBV5-1|NA|TRBJ2-2
CASSPRSGTGELFF
TGCGCCAGCAGCCCACGGTCCGGCACCGGGGAGCTGTTTTTT
>NA|TRBV20-1|TRBD1|TRBJ1-1
CSASGTASNTEAFF
TGCAGTGCTAGTGGGACAGCTTCGAACACTGAAGCTTTCTTT
>NA|TRBV15|NA|TRBJ2-1
CATSRGETSYGGQFF
TGTGCCACCAGCAGAGGGGAGACTTCTTACGGGGGGCAGTTCTTC
>few|TRBV5-1|TRBD1|TRBJ2-1
CASSRQGNEQFF
TGCGCCAGCAGCAGACAGGGGAATGAGCAGTTCTTC
>NA|TRBV29-1|NA|TRBJ2-5
CSGVTGDQETQYF
TGCAGCGGCGTAACGGGCGACCAAGAGACCCAGTACTTC
>many|TRBV29-1|NA|TRBJ2-5
CSVVARVETQYF
TGCAGCGTTGTTGCTAGAGTAGAGACCCAGTACTTC
>NA|TRBV28|NA|TRBJ1-1
CASSPGTSEAFF
TGTGCCAGCAGTCCCGGAACGTCGGAAGCTTTCTTT
>NA|TRBV15|NA|TRBJ2-7
CATSSGEGGTYEQYF
TGTGCCACCAGCAGTGGGGAGGGGGGAACCTACGAGCAGTACTTC
>NA|TRBV7-9|TRBD1|TRBJ1-1
CASTLSGGVNTEAFF
TGTGCCAGCACCCTGTCAGGGGGGGTGAACACTGAAGCTTTCTTT
>few|TRBV28|NA|TRBJ1-6
CASTLPRSYNSPLHF
TGTGCCAGCACGCTTCCTAGGTCCTATAATTCACCCCTCCACTTT
>many|TRBV5-1|NA|TRBJ2-1
CASSGGGTGPLREQFF
TGCGCCAGCAGCGGTGGGGGGACTGGACCCTTGAGGGAGCAGTTCTTC
>NA|TRBV11-2|NA|TRBJ2-5
CASSLGLAEKETQYF
TGTGCCAGCAGCTTAGGTTTGGCGGAGAAAGAGACCCAGTACTTC
>few|TRBV4-3|TRBD2|TRBJ2-1
CASSQKYGGSGNEQFF
TGCGCCAGCAGCCAAAAGTATGGCGGGAGCGGCAATGAGCAGTTCTTC
>NA|TRBV10-3|NA|TRBJ1-3
CAISPGNTIYF
TGTGCCATCAGCCCGGGAAACACCATATATTTT
>few|TRBV2|TRBD2|TRBJ2-7
CASSELADYEQYF
TGTGCCAGCAGTGAACTAGCGGATTACGAGCAGTACTTC
>NA|TRBV3-1|NA|TRBJ2-1
CASSPRDRGARFF
TGTGCCAGCAGCCCCAGGGACCGGGGGGCGAGGTTCTTC